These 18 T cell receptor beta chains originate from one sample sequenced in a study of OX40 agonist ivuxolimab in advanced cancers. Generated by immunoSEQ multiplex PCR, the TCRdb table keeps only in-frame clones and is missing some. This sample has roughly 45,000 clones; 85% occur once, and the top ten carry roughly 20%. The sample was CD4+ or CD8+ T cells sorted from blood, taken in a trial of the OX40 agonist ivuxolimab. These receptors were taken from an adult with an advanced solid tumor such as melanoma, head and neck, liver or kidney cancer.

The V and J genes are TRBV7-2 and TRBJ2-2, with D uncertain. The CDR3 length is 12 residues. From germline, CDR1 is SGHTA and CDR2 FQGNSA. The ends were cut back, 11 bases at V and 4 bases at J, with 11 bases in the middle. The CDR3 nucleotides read TGTGCCGGCCTACGGATCACCGGGGAGCTGTTTTTT. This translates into CAGLRITGELFF.

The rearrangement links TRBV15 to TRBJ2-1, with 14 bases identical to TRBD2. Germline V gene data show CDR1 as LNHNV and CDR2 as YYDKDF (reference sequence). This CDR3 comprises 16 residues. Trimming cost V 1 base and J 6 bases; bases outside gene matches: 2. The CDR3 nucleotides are TGTGCCACCAGCAGAGGCGGACTAGCGGGGGGCAATGAGCAGTTCTTC. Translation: CATSRGGLAGGNEQFF.

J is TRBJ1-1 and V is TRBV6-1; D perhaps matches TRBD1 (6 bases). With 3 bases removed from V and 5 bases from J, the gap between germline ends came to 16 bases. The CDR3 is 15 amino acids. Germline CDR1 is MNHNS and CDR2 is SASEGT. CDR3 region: CASSDVSGATTEAFF. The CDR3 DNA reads TGTGCCAGCAGTGACGTCTCAGGGGCAACAACTGAAGCTTTCTTT.

Here the CDR3 DNA reads TGTGCCAGCACCCAGGGGACCCGTCAGCCCCAGCATTTT. Amino acid sequence: CASTQGTRQPQHF. The chain is built from TRBV28 and TRBJ1-5; TRBD1 is a possible D gene (6 bases). Deletions cut 7 bases from V and 6 bases from J, with 13 bases between. Germline V gene lookup returns CDR1 MDHEN and CDR2 SYDVKM. CDR3 length equals 13 residues.

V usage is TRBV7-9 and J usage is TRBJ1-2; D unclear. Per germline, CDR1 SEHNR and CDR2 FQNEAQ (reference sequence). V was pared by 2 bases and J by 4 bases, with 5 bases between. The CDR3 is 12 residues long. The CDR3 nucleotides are TGTGCCAGCAGCTTAAACAGCTATGGCTACACCTTC. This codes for CASSLNSYGYTF.

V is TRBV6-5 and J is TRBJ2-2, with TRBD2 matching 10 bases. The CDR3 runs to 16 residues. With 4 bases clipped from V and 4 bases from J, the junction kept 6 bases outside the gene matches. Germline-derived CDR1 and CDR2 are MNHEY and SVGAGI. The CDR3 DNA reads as TGTGCCAGCAGTTTTAAGCGGGGGGGCCCCACCGGGGAGCTGTTTTTT. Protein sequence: CASSFKRGGPTGELFF.

The CDR3 bases are TGTGCCAGCAGCCGTGGGGCAGAGAACACTGAAGCTTTCTTT. This encodes CASSRGAENTEAFF. The rearrangement joins TRBV9 to TRBJ1-1, with D possibly TRBD1 on 5 matching bases. From germline, CDR1 is SGDLS and CDR2 YYNGEE. V was trimmed by 4 bases and J by 1 base, leaving 11 bases between them. The length of the CDR3 is 14 residues.

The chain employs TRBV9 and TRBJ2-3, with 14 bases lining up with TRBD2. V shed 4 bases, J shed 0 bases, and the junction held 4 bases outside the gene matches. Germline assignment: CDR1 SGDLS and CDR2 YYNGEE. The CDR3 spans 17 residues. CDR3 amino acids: CASSLGLAGGSTDTQYF. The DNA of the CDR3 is TGTGCCAGCAGCCTTGGACTAGCGGGGGGTAGCACAGATACGCAGTATTTT.

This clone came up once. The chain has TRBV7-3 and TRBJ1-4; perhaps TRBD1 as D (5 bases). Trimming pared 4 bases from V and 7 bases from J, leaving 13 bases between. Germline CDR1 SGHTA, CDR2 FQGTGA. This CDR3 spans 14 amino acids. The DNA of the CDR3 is TGTGCCAGCAGCTCGGGGCAGGGAACTGAAAAACTGTTTTTT. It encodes CASSSGQGTEKLFF.

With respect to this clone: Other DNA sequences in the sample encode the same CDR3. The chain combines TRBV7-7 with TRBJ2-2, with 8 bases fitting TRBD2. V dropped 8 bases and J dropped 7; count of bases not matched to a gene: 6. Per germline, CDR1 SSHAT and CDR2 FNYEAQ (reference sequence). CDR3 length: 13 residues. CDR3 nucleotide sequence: TGTGCCAGCGGGACTAGATATGACGGGGAGCTGTTTTTT. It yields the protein CASGTRYDGELFF.

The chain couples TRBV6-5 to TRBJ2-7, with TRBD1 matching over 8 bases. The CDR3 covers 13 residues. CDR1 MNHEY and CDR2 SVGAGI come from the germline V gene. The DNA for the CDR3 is TGTGCGACAGGGGACCTTTTCTCCTACGAGCAGTACGTC. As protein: CATGDLFSYEQYV.

The CDR3 sequence: CASSLGTIEAFF. The CDR3 DNA reads as TGTGCCAGCAGCTTAGGTACTATTGAAGCTTTCTTT. J is TRBJ1-1 and V is TRBV28; D remains ambiguous. The CDR3 is made up of 12 amino acids. CDR1 and CDR2 (germline): MDHEN, SYDVKM. The germline V and J ends were trimmed by 6 bases and 7 bases, with 12 bases remaining between them.

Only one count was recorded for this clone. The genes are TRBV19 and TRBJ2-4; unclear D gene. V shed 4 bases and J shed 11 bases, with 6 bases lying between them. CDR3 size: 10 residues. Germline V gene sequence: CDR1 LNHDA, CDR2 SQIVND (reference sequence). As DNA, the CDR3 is TGTGCCAGTAGTAACACAGTTCAGTACTTC. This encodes CASSNTVQYF.

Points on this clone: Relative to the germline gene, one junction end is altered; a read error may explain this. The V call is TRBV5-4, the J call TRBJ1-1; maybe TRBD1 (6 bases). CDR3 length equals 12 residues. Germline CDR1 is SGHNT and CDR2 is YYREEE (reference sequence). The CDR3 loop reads CASSLGGANHRF. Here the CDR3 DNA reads TGTGCCAGCAGCTTGGGGGGGGCGAATCACCGCTTT.

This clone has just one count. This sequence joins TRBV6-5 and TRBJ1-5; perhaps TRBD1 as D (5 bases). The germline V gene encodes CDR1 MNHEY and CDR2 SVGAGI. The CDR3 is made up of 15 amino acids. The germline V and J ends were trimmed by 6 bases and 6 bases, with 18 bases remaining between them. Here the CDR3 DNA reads TGTGCCAGCAGCTCTAGCCGGGGGAGTCTTCAGCCCCAGCATTTT. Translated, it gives CASSSSRGSLQPQHF.

In DNA, the CDR3 is TGCGCCAGCAGCCAAGATCGCCAGGGGGCGTACTCCGGGGAGCTGTTTTTT. As protein: CASSQDRQGAYSGELFF. The chain has TRBV4-3 and TRBJ2-2; 8 bases match TRBD1. V shed 0 bases and J 6 bases; nucleotides not matched to a gene: 9. This CDR3 has 17 amino acids. Germline CDR1 is LGHNA and CDR2 is YSLEER.

The CDR3: CASSEARRSYEQYF. The CDR3 nucleotides read TGTGCCAGCAGTGAAGCAAGGAGATCCTACGAGCAGTACTTC. The J gene is TRBJ2-7, the V gene TRBV2; D is ambiguous. The CDR3 is made up of 14 amino acids. Germline V CDR1 and CDR2: SNHLY, FYNNEI. The V end lost 0 bases, the J end lost 1 base, and 7 bases lay between the germline ends.

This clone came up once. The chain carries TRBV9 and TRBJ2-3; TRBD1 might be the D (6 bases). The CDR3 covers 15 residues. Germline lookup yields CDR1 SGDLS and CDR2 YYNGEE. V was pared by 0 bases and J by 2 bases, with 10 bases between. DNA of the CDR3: TGTGCCAGCAGCGTAGTGGGACATGACACAGATACGCAGTATTTT. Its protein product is CASSVVGHDTDTQYF.